This record concerns one T cell receptor (beta chain) sequence. The antigen is undetermined. TCRdb reprocessed the 5' RACE reads and stores each CDR3 protein as one record, lacking DNA. The data show 500,000 to 700,000 distinct CDR3 sequences, and the top ten clones hold approximately 3.6%. This sample is drawn from a study of T cells expressing NK-cell markers. Study-level background: Repertoire data for TCR beta were derived from sorted T cells (CD3+CD56+NKG2C+, CD3+CD56+NKG2C- and CD3+CD56-NKG2C+).

This CDR3 region has 14 residues. Germline-derived CDR1 and CDR2 are MRHNA and SNTAGT. Findings and caveats of the study: The HCMV specificity of the expanded NKG2C+ T cell clones stayed unresolved. Dominant NKG2C+ clonotypes accounted for roughly 1.0-7.0% of CD8+ T cells in about 6 donors. One observes that, in several donors, these clonotypes were also the leading ones within the CD3+CD56-NKG2C+ fraction.

The source material was blood T cells: a sorted CD56 or NKG2C T cell subset, CD4+ or CD8+ T cells, or bulk PBMC T cells (not recorded which). V and J are TRBV6-4 and TRBJ2-2; as DNA is missing, the TRBD1 call by TCRdb cannot be tested. This receptor was taken from a man younger than 35 in good health. The CDR3 protein is CASSTGTGIGELFF.